These T cell receptor beta chains were read from a single sample in a study of blood T cell repertoires in COVID-19. The assay was immunoSEQ multiplex PCR, and TCRdb's table has in-frame clones only and misses some. The sample carries under 200,000 clones, around nine tenths recorded once. The sample comprised peripheral blood. The receptors come from a man aged 55 to 69 with COVID-19, enrolled during active disease. The CDR3 runs from the conserved cysteine through the conserved F or W. The D gene is left open where the match is weak. Clone size, where shown, is once, few, many, or a class for clones that have expanded.

clone_size	j_call	v_call	d_call	cdr3_aa	cdr3_nt
NA	TRBJ1-5	TRBV3-1/TRBV3-2	NA	CASSQGQNNQPQHF	TGTGCCAGCAGCCAAGGCCAGAACAATCAGCCCCAGCATTTT
NA	TRBJ2-7	TRBV3-1/TRBV3-2	TRBD2	CASSQGLASLPYEQYF	TGTGCCAGCAGCCAGGGACTAGCTTCCCTACCCTACGAGCAGTACTTC
NA	TRBJ1-6	TRBV5-6	TRBD1	CASTGGTGNSPLHF	TGTGCCAGCACGGGCGGGACAGGAAATTCACCCCTCCACTTT
NA	TRBJ2-7	TRBV6-1	TRBD1	CASSEGSRGQDSYEQYF	TGTGCCAGCAGTGAAGGGTCCCGTGGACAGGACTCCTACGAGCAGTACTTC
NA	TRBJ1-2	TRBV6-5	NA	CASSYSWEKGYGYTF	TGTGCCAGCAGTTACTCGTGGGAAAAGGGGTATGGCTACACCTTC
few	TRBJ1-5	TRBV19	TRBD1	CASSIQGTGGQPQHF	TGTGCCAGTAGTATACAGGGGACAGGTGGGCAGCCCCAGCATTTT
NA	TRBJ2-7	TRBV11-3	NA	CASSLDVPVLTYEQYF	TGTGCCAGCAGCTTAGACGTCCCGGTGTTAACTTACGAGCAGTACTTC
once	TRBJ1-2	TRBV7-2	TRBD1	CASSLAAAQGGYGYTF	TGTGCCAGCAGCTTAGCTGCGGCCCAGGGGGGCTATGGCTACACCTTC
few	TRBJ1-1	TRBV7-2	TRBD1	CASSPRDRAGTEAFF	TGTGCCAGCAGCCCCCGGGACAGGGCAGGCACTGAAGCTTTCTTT
once	TRBJ1-3	TRBV10-3	NA	CAIGRRSGNTIYF	TGTGCCATCGGGAGGAGGTCTGGAAACACCATATATTTT
NA	TRBJ2-3	TRBV10-3	NA	CAISEEPSTDTQYF	TGTGCCATCAGTGAGGAGCCCAGCACAGATACGCAGTATTTT
once	TRBJ2-1	TRBV5-4	TRBD1	CASSLAGQVLGEQFF	TGTGCCAGCAGCTTGGCAGGACAGGTACTGGGCGAGCAGTTCTTC
NA	TRBJ2-7	TRBV11-3	NA	CASSFSTSYEQYF	TGTGCCAGCAGCTTTAGTACCTCCTACGAGCAGTACTTC
NA	TRBJ2-1	TRBV24-1	NA	CATTGLGGNEQFF	TGTGCCACCACAGGACTGGGAGGCAATGAGCAGTTCTTC
NA	TRBJ2-1	TRBV5-5	NA	CASSFRFEGTGEQFF	TGTGCCAGCAGCTTCAGGTTTGAGGGTACGGGGGAGCAGTTCTTC
NA	TRBJ2-3	TRBV4-1	TRBD2	CASSRSSSGVTDTQYF	TGCGCCAGCAGCCGATCGAGTAGCGGGGTAACAGATACGCAGTATTTT
NA	TRBJ2-4	TRBV19	NA	CASSIQGPAKNIQYF	TGTGCCAGTAGCATACAGGGCCCGGCCAAAAACATTCAGTACTTC
NA	TRBJ2-1	TRBV3-1/TRBV3-2	TRBD1	CASSFHGQGVKNEQFF	TGTGCCAGCAGCTTTCACGGACAGGGGGTGAAAAATGAGCAGTTCTTC
NA	TRBJ2-1	TRBV6-5	TRBD1	CASSQTGGRYNEQFF	TGTGCCAGCAGTCAAACAGGGGGAAGGTACAATGAGCAGTTCTTC
NA	TRBJ2-5	TRBV13	TRBD1	CASSSRKTGEETQYF	TGTGCCAGCAGCTCCCGGAAGACAGGGGAAGAGACCCAGTACTTC
NA	TRBJ2-7	TRBV15	NA	CATSRGARELSYEQYF	TGTGCCACCAGCAGAGGGGCCCGGGAACTTTCCTACGAGCAGTACTTC
NA	TRBJ1-4	TRBV18	NA	CASSPQGSSYEKLFF	TGTGCCAGCTCACCGCAGGGAAGTAGCTATGAAAAACTGTTTTTT
NA	TRBJ1-3	TRBV3-1/TRBV3-2	NA	CASSPAPGGGLSGNTIYF	TGTGCCAGCAGCCCAGCCCCGGGGGGGGGTTTATCTGGAAACACCATATATTTT
NA	TRBJ1-6	TRBV28	NA	CASSTDSVNSPLHF	TGTGCCAGCAGTACGGACAGTGTTAATTCACCCCTCCACTTT
NA	TRBJ1-2	TRBV6-5	TRBD1	CASSSGTANYGYTF	TGTGCCAGCAGTTCCGGGACAGCTAACTATGGCTACACCTTC
NA	TRBJ1-1	TRBV7-9	NA	CASSFEGLNTEAFF	TGTGCCAGCAGCTTTGAGGGATTGAACACTGAAGCTTTCTTT
few	TRBJ1-2	TRBV20-1	NA	CSAGAGGYTF	TGCAGTGCGGGGGCGGGCGGCTACACCTTC
NA	TRBJ1-1	TRBV14	TRBD1	CASSPRGSRNTEAFF	TGTGCCAGCAGCCCCAGGGGGAGCCGGAACACTGAAGCTTTCTTT
NA	TRBJ1-2	TRBV6-5	NA	CASSYSAGANYGYTF	TGTGCCAGCAGTTACTCGGCAGGGGCTAACTATGGCTACACCTTC
once	TRBJ1-5	TRBV28	TRBD1	CASSPRDRFNQPQHF	TGTGCCAGCTCTCCTAGGGACAGATTCAATCAGCCCCAGCATTTT
NA	TRBJ1-1	TRBV6-6	NA	CASSYARVNTEAFF	TGTGCCAGCAGTTACGCGCGGGTGAACACTGAAGCTTTCTTT
NA	TRBJ1-4	TRBV6-2/TRBV6-3	NA	CASSINRDSGNEKLFF	TGTGCCAGCAGCATTAACCGGGACTCGGGCAATGAAAAACTGTTTTTT
NA	TRBJ2-1	TRBV3-1/TRBV3-2	NA	CASTSGVSYNEQFF	TGTGCCAGCACGTCAGGGGTATCCTACAATGAGCAGTTCTTC
NA	TRBJ1-2	TRBV10-3	NA	CAISAGVRTYGYTF	TGTGCCATCAGTGCCGGGGTGAGGACCTATGGCTACACCTTC
NA	TRBJ2-3	TRBV5-1	TRBD1	CASSYNTGVRGDTQYF	TGCGCCAGCAGCTATAATACAGGGGTTCGTGGAGATACGCAGTATTTT
NA	TRBJ1-2	TRBV19	NA	CASSYGTPVNYGYTF	TGTGCCAGTAGTTACGGGACACCGGTAAACTATGGCTACACCTTC
NA	TRBJ1-2	TRBV15	NA	CATSRESEDGYTF	TGTGCCACCAGCAGAGAAAGTGAGGATGGCTACACCTTC
once	TRBJ2-7	TRBV6-2/TRBV6-3	TRBD1	CASSSYATRDSHYEQYF	TGTGCCAGCAGCTCTTACGCCACCCGGGACAGCCACTACGAGCAGTACTTC
NA	TRBJ1-1	TRBV7-3	NA	CASSLTVQGGTEAFF	TGTGCCAGCAGCTTAACGGTGCAGGGAGGCACTGAAGCTTTCTTT
few	TRBJ1-5	TRBV10-3	NA	CAISEGQPNQPQHF	TGTGCCATCAGTGAGGGACAACCGAATCAGCCCCAGCATTTT
NA	TRBJ2-1	TRBV5-4	NA	CASSLGTTPMLNEQFF	TGTGCCAGCAGCTTGGGGACTACTCCCATGTTGAATGAGCAGTTCTTC
NA	TRBJ2-7	TRBV7-2	NA	CASSEEYSSYEQYF	TGTGCCAGCAGCGAAGAATACAGTTCCTACGAGCAGTACTTC
NA	TRBJ1-2	TRBV18	NA	CASSPSSVQPGGYTF	TGTGCCAGCTCACCTTCCTCGGTTCAACCGGGAGGCTACACCTTC
NA	TRBJ2-2	TRBV2	NA	CASSPGAAIRGTGELFF	TGTGCCAGCAGCCCAGGTGCGGCCATACGGGGCACCGGGGAGCTGTTTTTT
NA	TRBJ1-2	TRBV14	TRBD1	CASSQAQGVGIGYTF	TGTGCCAGCAGCCAAGCCCAGGGGGTAGGGATTGGCTACACCTTC